Below, 2 T cell receptor beta chains from the same sample are listed, as sequenced in a study of blood T cell repertoires in COVID-19. Clones were sequenced by immunoSEQ multiplex PCR, and TCRdb holds only the in-frame ones, with some missing. Of 250,000 to 300,000 clones listed, roughly 80% are singletons. Sequenced material: PBMCs or T cells enriched from blood (not recorded which). Source of these receptors: a man aged 25 to 45 with acute COVID-19.

The V and J genes are TRBV6-1 and TRBJ2-5, with a weak D call TRBD2 (7 bases). V lost 8 bases and J lost 5, with 12 bases in between. This CDR3 is 12 amino acids long. Germline CDR1 and CDR2: MNHNS and SASEGT. The CDR3 sequence: CASSRGAETQYF. The CDR3 coding sequence is TGTGCCAGCTCTCGGGGGGCCGAGACCCAGTACTTC.

The chain combines TRBV24-1 with TRBJ2-1; D might be TRBD2 (6 bases). CDR3 size: 11 residues. V was shortened by 6 bases and J by 8 bases, with 7 bases between the two germline ends. CDR1 is KGHDR, CDR2 SFDVKD, per germline. The chain's CDR3 is CATSTGDEQFF. The CDR3 region has the DNA TGTGCCACCAGTACGGGGGATGAGCAGTTCTTC.